This T cell receptor (beta chain) was sequenced in a study of T cells of healthy individuals. V gave up 0 bases and J gave up 7 bases, with 12 bases separating them. The CDR3 is 15 residues long. In germline, CDR1 is SGHTA, CDR2 FQGNSA. Each CDR3 protein is one row after TCRdb ran MiXCR on the 5' RACE reads. The sample includes 95,000 to 100,000 distinct CDR3 sequences, under 20% of them seen just once. This clonotype was detected ten times or more. This receptor was identified in a human donor in good health. The chain carries TRBV7-2 and TRBJ2-2; a possible D gene is TRBD1 (5 bases). CDR3 region: CASSLAETRGGELFF. CDR3 nucleotide sequence: TGTGCCAGCAGCTTAGCTGAAACAAGGGGCGGGGAGCTGTTTTTT.